A selection of T cell receptor beta chains follows, all from one sample in a study of T cell responses to AZD1222 COVID-19 vaccine. The table came from immunoSEQ multiplex PCR; TCRdb's copy has only in-frame clones and leaves some out. Counted here are some 200,000 clones, 91% occurring once; the ten biggest clones make up about 3.5%. This specimen was peripheral blood, taken 28 days after the second AZD1222 dose. The receptors were gathered from an adult who received the AZD1222 COVID-19 vaccine. The CDR3 runs from the conserved cysteine through the conserved F or W. The order of the fields is CDR3 DNA, CDR3 protein, J gene, D gene, clone size, V gene. The D gene is left open where the match is weak. Size is omitted from some rows. Given values are once, few, many or a class for expanded clones.

CDR3 DNA: TGTGCCAGCTCAGACACAGGGGGCCGGCAGCCCCAGCATTTT
CDR3 protein: CASSDTGGRQPQHF
J gene: TRBJ1-5
D gene: TRBD1
clone size: NA
V gene: TRBV18

CDR3 DNA: TGTGCCAGCAGTTTCCTTGACGGGACTAGTTATCGGCCCCCAGAGACCCAGTACTTC
CDR3 protein: CASSFLDGTSYRPPETQYF
J gene: TRBJ2-5
D gene: TRBD2
clone size: NA
V gene: TRBV28

CDR3 DNA: TGTGCCAGCAGTTCGGGACTAGCGGCGGGGGAAGAGACCCAGTACTTC
CDR3 protein: CASSSGLAAGEETQYF
J gene: TRBJ2-5
D gene: TRBD2
clone size: NA
V gene: TRBV28

CDR3 DNA: TGCGCCAGCAGCGTATCGTCGAACACTGAAGCTTTCTTT
CDR3 protein: CASSVSSNTEAFF
J gene: TRBJ1-1
D gene: NA
clone size: NA
V gene: TRBV5-1

CDR3 DNA: TGTGCCTGGAGCGTACAGGGGGCGGAAGCTTTCTTT
CDR3 protein: CAWSVQGAEAFF
J gene: TRBJ1-1
D gene: TRBD1
clone size: NA
V gene: TRBV30

CDR3 DNA: TGTGCCAGCAGTGAGTCAGGGTGGGACACCATATATTTT
CDR3 protein: CASSESGWDTIYF
J gene: TRBJ1-3
D gene: NA
clone size: NA
V gene: TRBV2

CDR3 DNA: TGTGCCTGGAGTCCGGGACTAGCGGGAACTACTAGCACAGATACGCAGTATTTT
CDR3 protein: CAWSPGLAGTTSTDTQYF
J gene: TRBJ2-3
D gene: TRBD2
clone size: NA
V gene: TRBV30

CDR3 DNA: TGCGCCAGCAGCCAAGAGAGATTGAGTAATCAGCCCCAGCATTTT
CDR3 protein: CASSQERLSNQPQHF
J gene: TRBJ1-5
D gene: NA
clone size: NA
V gene: TRBV4-3

CDR3 DNA: TGTGCCAGCAGTTCCGGGACTTACAATGAGCAGTTCTTC
CDR3 protein: CASSSGTYNEQFF
J gene: TRBJ2-1
D gene: NA
clone size: NA
V gene: TRBV6-4

CDR3 DNA: TGTGCCAGCAGTTTATCGCTGACACCGACTAGGGGGCAGTACTTC
CDR3 protein: CASSLSLTPTRGQYF
J gene: TRBJ2-7
D gene: NA
clone size: once
V gene: TRBV27

CDR3 DNA: TGTGCCAGCAGTGAGAATGGCGTGACAGGGTCTGAAGCTTTCTTT
CDR3 protein: CASSENGVTGSEAFF
J gene: TRBJ1-1
D gene: TRBD1
clone size: NA
V gene: TRBV6-1

CDR3 DNA: TGTGCCAGCAGCTTAGGAATAGCGCAGACCTACAATGAGCAGTTCTTC
CDR3 protein: CASSLGIAQTYNEQFF
J gene: TRBJ2-1
D gene: NA
clone size: NA
V gene: TRBV7-2

CDR3 DNA: TGTGCCAGCAGTTTACAGGGGGCTAGGGAGCAGTACTTC
CDR3 protein: CASSLQGAREQYF
J gene: TRBJ2-7
D gene: TRBD1
clone size: once
V gene: TRBV12-3/TRBV12-4

CDR3 DNA: TGTGCCAGCAGCTTAGTGGGCAGGGGTTGGGGTACTGAAGCTTTCTTT
CDR3 protein: CASSLVGRGWGTEAFF
J gene: TRBJ1-1
D gene: NA
clone size: many
V gene: TRBV7-8

CDR3 DNA: TGCGCCAGCAGTTCTAGTCAGCCCCAGCATTTT
CDR3 protein: CASSSSQPQHF
J gene: TRBJ1-5
D gene: NA
clone size: NA
V gene: TRBV23-1

CDR3 DNA: TGTGCCAGCAAGACAGCTACGAACACCGGGGAGCTGTTTTTT
CDR3 protein: CASKTATNTGELFF
J gene: TRBJ2-2
D gene: NA
clone size: once
V gene: TRBV28

CDR3 DNA: TGTGCCATCAGTGACCTCCGATTACGGGAGAGCTACGAGCAGTACTTC
CDR3 protein: CAISDLRLRESYEQYF
J gene: TRBJ2-7
D gene: NA
clone size: NA
V gene: TRBV10-3

CDR3 DNA: TGCGCCAGCGGCGGAGAGAACAACATTCAGTACTTC
CDR3 protein: CASGGENNIQYF
J gene: TRBJ2-4
D gene: NA
clone size: NA
V gene: TRBV5-1

CDR3 DNA: TGCGCCAGCAGCCAAGGGGGCCTACACAATGAGCAGTTCTTC
CDR3 protein: CASSQGGLHNEQFF
J gene: TRBJ2-1
D gene: NA
clone size: few
V gene: TRBV4-1

CDR3 DNA: TGTGCCAGCAGCCGATCGAAGACTAATGGTTTGAATGAGCAGTTCTTC
CDR3 protein: CASSRSKTNGLNEQFF
J gene: TRBJ2-1
D gene: NA
clone size: NA
V gene: TRBV7-3

CDR3 DNA: TGTGCCAGTGTGCCCGGGGCGGGTGGAAACACCATATATTTT
CDR3 protein: CASVPGAGGNTIYF
J gene: TRBJ1-3
D gene: NA
clone size: few
V gene: TRBV6-4

CDR3 DNA: TGTGCCAGCTCACCAGGACAGGGGCCCCGGGGTGAGCAGTTCTTC
CDR3 protein: CASSPGQGPRGEQFF
J gene: TRBJ2-1
D gene: TRBD1
clone size: NA
V gene: TRBV18

CDR3 DNA: TGTGCCAGTAGTAGTAGGACTAGCGGGTACAATGAGCAGTTCTTC
CDR3 protein: CASSSRTSGYNEQFF
J gene: TRBJ2-1
D gene: TRBD2
clone size: NA
V gene: TRBV19

CDR3 DNA: TGTGCCAGCAGCTTTGACAGGTACTACGAGCAGTACTTC
CDR3 protein: CASSFDRYYEQYF
J gene: TRBJ2-7
D gene: NA
clone size: NA
V gene: TRBV7-2

CDR3 DNA: TGCAGCGTTGAAAGGACAACCGAGGGGACTGAAGCTTTCTTT
CDR3 protein: CSVERTTEGTEAFF
J gene: TRBJ1-1
D gene: NA
clone size: NA
V gene: TRBV29-1

CDR3 DNA: TGTGCCAGCAGTTTACAGGGGGCGGATCAGGGCTACACCTTC
CDR3 protein: CASSLQGADQGYTF
J gene: TRBJ1-2
D gene: TRBD1
clone size: NA
V gene: TRBV3-1/TRBV3-2

CDR3 DNA: TGCGCCAGCAGCCAAGATGGGACGGAGGGGGAAAAACTGTTTTTT
CDR3 protein: CASSQDGTEGEKLFF
J gene: TRBJ1-4
D gene: NA
clone size: few
V gene: TRBV4-1

CDR3 DNA: TGTGCCTGGAGTGTGGAGGACAGGGATAGCGAGTTT
CDR3 protein: CAWSVEDRDSEF
J gene: TRBJ1-3
D gene: TRBD1
clone size: NA
V gene: TRBV30

CDR3 DNA: TGTGCCAGCAGTTCCTGGGAGGACGGAACCTTTTGGTACGAGCAGTACTTC
CDR3 protein: CASSSWEDGTFWYEQYF
J gene: TRBJ2-7
D gene: NA
clone size: medium-sized
V gene: TRBV28

CDR3 DNA: TGTGCCTGGAACGCCGTAGGGGTTGGCTACACCTTC
CDR3 protein: CAWNAVGVGYTF
J gene: TRBJ1-2
D gene: NA
clone size: NA
V gene: TRBV30

CDR3 DNA: TGTGCCAGCAGCCAAGAAACAGGGGGCGGCCCTCAGCCCCAGCATTTT
CDR3 protein: CASSQETGGGPQPQHF
J gene: TRBJ1-5
D gene: TRBD1
clone size: few
V gene: TRBV4-2

CDR3 DNA: TGTGCCAGCAGCCGAGGACAGGGGTATGTATTCACTGAAGCTTTCTTT
CDR3 protein: CASSRGQGYVFTEAFF
J gene: TRBJ1-1
D gene: TRBD1
clone size: NA
V gene: TRBV3-1/TRBV3-2

CDR3 DNA: TGCAGCGTTGTAGGGACAGGGGGCTACGAGCAGTACTTC
CDR3 protein: CSVVGTGGYEQYF
J gene: TRBJ2-7
D gene: TRBD1
clone size: NA
V gene: TRBV29-1

CDR3 DNA: TGTGCCATCAGTGAGTCCGAGGCGCGGGATCCGTTCTTC
CDR3 protein: CAISESEARDPFF
J gene: TRBJ2-1
D gene: NA
clone size: NA
V gene: TRBV10-3

CDR3 DNA: TGTGCCAGCAGCCAGTCTAGCGTGAGCTCCTACAATGAGCAGTTCTTC
CDR3 protein: CASSQSSVSSYNEQFF
J gene: TRBJ2-1
D gene: NA
clone size: NA
V gene: TRBV4-2

CDR3 DNA: TGTGCCAGCAGCGTAGGCAGCTACAATCAGCCCCAGCATTTT
CDR3 protein: CASSVGSYNQPQHF
J gene: TRBJ1-5
D gene: NA
clone size: NA
V gene: TRBV9

CDR3 DNA: TGTGCCAGCAGCCGGTGGCTAGCGGGAGTTGGTGAGCAGTTCTTC
CDR3 protein: CASSRWLAGVGEQFF
J gene: TRBJ2-1
D gene: TRBD2
clone size: NA
V gene: TRBV7-3

CDR3 DNA: TGTGCCAGCAGTGTTCGGCAGGGTGGTGGCTACACCTTC
CDR3 protein: CASSVRQGGGYTF
J gene: TRBJ1-2
D gene: NA
clone size: NA
V gene: TRBV2

CDR3 DNA: TGTGCCTGGAGTAGAGGGACTGCAAAACGTGGGGCCGATACGCAGTATTTT
CDR3 protein: CAWSRGTAKRGADTQYF
J gene: TRBJ2-3
D gene: NA
clone size: once
V gene: TRBV30

CDR3 DNA: TGTGCCAGCAGCCAAGGGGACGCGAACACCGGGGAGCTGTTTTTT
CDR3 protein: CASSQGDANTGELFF
J gene: TRBJ2-2
D gene: NA
clone size: few
V gene: TRBV3-1/TRBV3-2

CDR3 DNA: TGTGCCAGCAGCGGATATCTAGGGAGGGCTTTCAATGAGCAGTTCTTC
CDR3 protein: CASSGYLGRAFNEQFF
J gene: TRBJ2-1
D gene: TRBD2
clone size: NA
V gene: TRBV9

CDR3 DNA: TGTGCCAGCAGCCCATTGAAAGATTCACCCCTCCACTTT
CDR3 protein: CASSPLKDSPLHF
J gene: TRBJ1-6
D gene: NA
clone size: NA
V gene: TRBV7-8

CDR3 DNA: TGTGCCACCAGTGATGCGGGCATGCCGGAGACCCAGTACTTC
CDR3 protein: CATSDAGMPETQYF
J gene: TRBJ2-5
D gene: NA
clone size: NA
V gene: TRBV24-1

CDR3 DNA: TGTGCCAGCAGCTTAGCACCGAATTCACCCCTCCACTTT
CDR3 protein: CASSLAPNSPLHF
J gene: TRBJ1-6
D gene: NA
clone size: NA
V gene: TRBV11-3

CDR3 DNA: TGTGCCACTACAGACAGGGTGAACACTGAAGCTTTCTTT
CDR3 protein: CATTDRVNTEAFF
J gene: TRBJ1-1
D gene: TRBD1
clone size: once
V gene: TRBV19

CDR3 DNA: TGCAGCGTTGATATGGGCTCTGGGGCCAACGTCCTGACTTTC
CDR3 protein: CSVDMGSGANVLTF
J gene: TRBJ2-6
D gene: NA
clone size: NA
V gene: TRBV29-1

CDR3 DNA: TGTGCCAGCAGCTTCGGGACAGGGCAATCCTACGAGCAGTACTTC
CDR3 protein: CASSFGTGQSYEQYF
J gene: TRBJ2-7
D gene: TRBD1
clone size: NA
V gene: TRBV7-8

CDR3 DNA: TGTGCCAGCAGTGATCTTGGTGAGACCCAGTACTTC
CDR3 protein: CASSDLGETQYF
J gene: TRBJ2-5
D gene: NA
clone size: once
V gene: TRBV2

CDR3 DNA: TGCAGCGTTGATCCTCAGGGGGACGGGGGCTACACCTTC
CDR3 protein: CSVDPQGDGGYTF
J gene: TRBJ1-2
D gene: TRBD1
clone size: once
V gene: TRBV29-1

CDR3 DNA: TGTGCCAGCAGCCGGGACTACAATGAGCAGTTCTTC
CDR3 protein: CASSRDYNEQFF
J gene: TRBJ2-1
D gene: NA
clone size: NA
V gene: TRBV12-3/TRBV12-4

CDR3 DNA: TGCGCCAGCAGCCAAGTTGGGGGAACGGGCGATGAGCAGTTCTTC
CDR3 protein: CASSQVGGTGDEQFF
J gene: TRBJ2-1
D gene: NA
clone size: NA
V gene: TRBV4-3

CDR3 DNA: TGTGCCAGCAGAAAAGCGGGACCAAGCTCCTACAATGAGCAGTTCTTC
CDR3 protein: CASRKAGPSSYNEQFF
J gene: TRBJ2-1
D gene: TRBD2
clone size: NA
V gene: TRBV28

CDR3 DNA: TGCGCCAGCAGCCAAGAGACTACGGGGTATCAGCCCCAGCATTTT
CDR3 protein: CASSQETTGYQPQHF
J gene: TRBJ1-5
D gene: NA
clone size: NA
V gene: TRBV4-1

CDR3 DNA: TGCGCCAGCAGGCAGGACAGACAATCACCCCTCCACTTT
CDR3 protein: CASRQDRQSPLHF
J gene: TRBJ1-6
D gene: NA
clone size: NA
V gene: TRBV5-1

CDR3 DNA: TGTGCCAGCAGCCAGGACTCCCCGCTGAGAGAGACCCAGTACTTC
CDR3 protein: CASSQDSPLRETQYF
J gene: TRBJ2-5
D gene: NA
clone size: NA
V gene: TRBV11-2

CDR3 DNA: TGTGCCAGCAGCCGTAGACAGGGAACAGATACGCAGTATTTT
CDR3 protein: CASSRRQGTDTQYF
J gene: TRBJ2-3
D gene: TRBD1
clone size: NA
V gene: TRBV6-5

CDR3 DNA: TGTGCCAGCAATTCTCCGGGAGCGGGTCAAGAGACCCAGTACTTC
CDR3 protein: CASNSPGAGQETQYF
J gene: TRBJ2-5
D gene: NA
clone size: NA
V gene: TRBV27

CDR3 DNA: TGTGCCACCAGCAGAGGGGGACAGTGGGGATACGAGCAGTACTTC
CDR3 protein: CATSRGGQWGYEQYF
J gene: TRBJ2-7
D gene: TRBD1
clone size: NA
V gene: TRBV15

CDR3 DNA: TGTGCCAGCAGCTTAGTCCCTTCTGGATATAATTCACCCCTCCACTTT
CDR3 protein: CASSLVPSGYNSPLHF
J gene: TRBJ1-6
D gene: NA
clone size: NA
V gene: TRBV7-2